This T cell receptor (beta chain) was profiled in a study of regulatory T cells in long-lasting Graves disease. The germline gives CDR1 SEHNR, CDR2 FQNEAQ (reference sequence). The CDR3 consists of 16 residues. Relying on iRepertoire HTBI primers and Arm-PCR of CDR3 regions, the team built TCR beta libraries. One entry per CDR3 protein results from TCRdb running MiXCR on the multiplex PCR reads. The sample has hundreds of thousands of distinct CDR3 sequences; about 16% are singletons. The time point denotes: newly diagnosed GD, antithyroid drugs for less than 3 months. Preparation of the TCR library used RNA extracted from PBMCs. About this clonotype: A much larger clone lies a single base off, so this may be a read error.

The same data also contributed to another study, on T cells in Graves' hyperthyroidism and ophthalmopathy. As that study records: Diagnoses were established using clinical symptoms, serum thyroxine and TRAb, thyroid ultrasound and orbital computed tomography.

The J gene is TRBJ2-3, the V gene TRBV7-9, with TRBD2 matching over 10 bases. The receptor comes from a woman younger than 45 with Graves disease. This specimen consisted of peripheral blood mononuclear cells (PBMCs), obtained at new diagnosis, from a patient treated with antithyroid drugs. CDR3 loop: CASSLGPSGSTDTRYF. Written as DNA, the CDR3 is TGTGCCAGCAGCTTAGGTCCTAGCGGGAGCACAGATACGCGGTATTTT.